The 29 T cell receptor beta chains below all came from one sample that was sequenced in a study of T cell changes during pregnancy in multiple sclerosis. TCRdb keeps only in-frame clones here, not all; method: immunoSEQ multiplex PCR. The sample gives nearly 110,000 clones, less than 95% of which show up once; 1.6% is in the top ten. This material consisted of peripheral blood, taken before pregnancy. All receptors derive from a female donor with multiple sclerosis, enrolled in a pregnancy study.

In the case of this clone: This is likely a read error, given that the CDR3 carries no conserved phenylalanine or tryptophan at its end. The rearrangement joins TRBV6-5 to TRBJ1-2; 7 nucleotides match TRBD1. The V gene end was trimmed by 6 bases and the J gene end by 0 bases; junction bases not matched to a gene: 7. Germline-derived CDR1 and CDR2 are MNHEY and SVGAGI. The CDR3 extends over 15 amino acids. CDR3 protein: CASSRQGSANYGYTL. DNA for the CDR3: TGTGCCAGCAGCCGACAGGGTTCGGCTAACTATGGCTACACCCTC.

This rearrangement joins TRBV4-2 to TRBJ2-3, with TRBD2 identical over 7 bases. The germline CDR1 and CDR2 sequences are LGHNA and YNFKEQ. J gave up 2 bases and V 2 bases, and 4 bases lay outside the gene matches. This CDR3 contains 15 residues. The CDR3 bases are TGTGCCAGCAGCCAAACTAGCGACAACACAGATACGCAGTATTTT. It specifies CASSQTSDNTDTQYF.

J is TRBJ2-7 and V is TRBV5-6; 11 bases are shared with TRBD2. With 4 bases clipped from V and 5 bases from J, the junction kept 8 bases outside the gene matches. The V gene's germline CDR1 is SGHDT and CDR2 YYEEEE. The length of the CDR3 is 15 residues. CDR3 in amino acids: CASSRKASGGNEQYF. CDR3 DNA: TGTGCCAGCAGCCGTAAGGCTAGCGGGGGGAACGAGCAGTACTTC.

The J gene is TRBJ2-1, the V gene TRBV7-9, with D possibly being TRBD1 (6 bases). Trimming took 4 bases from V and 8 from J, leaving 18 bases between them. Per the germline V gene, CDR1 is SEHNR and CDR2 is FQNEAQ (reference sequence). The CDR3 is 15 residues long. The CDR3 loop reads CASSYTRQVSYEQFF. The CDR3 nucleotides read TGTGCCAGCAGCTACACCAGACAGGTGAGCTATGAGCAGTTCTTC.

This sequence joins TRBV7-3 and TRBJ1-2; 9 bases are a match to TRBD1. V lost 5 bases to trimming and J lost 8 bases; unmatched junction nucleotides: 15. In germline, CDR1 is SGHTA, CDR2 FQGTGA. There are 16 residues in the CDR3. CDR3 sequence reads: CASSPSSGTGSSGYTF. The CDR3, as DNA: TGTGCCAGCAGCCCCTCCTCCGGGACAGGGTCATCAGGCTACACCTTC.

This clone appeared many times. This chain joins TRBV21-1 and TRBJ1-6. TRBV21-1 is deemed a pseudogene. The CDR3 has 16 amino acids. CDR3 nucleotides: TGTGCCAGCAGCAAAGGAGCGAGCTCCTATAATTCACCCCTCCACTTT. Its protein product is CASSKGASSYNSPLHF.

The rearrangement links TRBV28 to TRBJ2-7; 8 nucleotides align to TRBD2. Germline V gene sequence: CDR1 MDHEN, CDR2 SYDVKM. The J segment lost 2 bases and the V segment lost 2 bases, leaving 2 bases of the junction unmatched. CDR3 length: 14 amino acids. The CDR3 DNA reads as TGTGCCAGCAGTTTAGCGGGAGGCACCTACGAGCAGTACTTC. It translates to CASSLAGGTYEQYF.

This chain uses TRBV5-1 with TRBJ2-1; TRBD2 might be the D (6 bases). V was trimmed by 5 bases and J by 0 bases, leaving 15 bases between them. The CDR3 runs to 16 residues. Germline CDR1 reads SGHRS; CDR2 reads YFSETQ. CDR3 region: CASSGAGQSSYNEQFF. The CDR3 DNA is TGCGCCAGCAGTGGGGCGGGGCAGAGCTCCTACAATGAGCAGTTCTTC. Looking up the rest from reference TRBV5-1 and TRBJ2-1 gives the full variable domain: KAGVTQTPRYLIKTRGQQVTLSCSPISGHRSVSWYQQTPGQGLQFLFEYFSETQRNKGNFPGRFSGRQFSNSRSEMNVSTLELGDSALYLCASSGAGQSSYNEQFFGPGTRLTVL.

This CDR3 reads CASSPYRVMREQFF. The CDR3 bases are TGTGCCAGCAGCCCCTACAGGGTTATGAGAGAGCAGTTCTTC. This rearrangement joins TRBV13 to TRBJ2-1, with a possible D match to TRBD1 (6 bases). The germline V gene encodes CDR1 PRHDT and CDR2 FYEKMQ (reference sequence). Trimming took 5 bases from V and 10 from J, leaving 18 bases between them. The CDR3 length is 14 residues.

The chain joins TRBV5-1 to TRBJ2-1; perhaps TRBD2 as D (6 bases). Trimming cost V 7 bases and J 7 bases, with 21 bases left between them. The CDR3 runs 15 residues. Germline-derived CDR1 and CDR2 are SGHRS and YFSETQ. Here the CDR3 reads CASAGIAASLNEQFF. The CDR3 DNA reads as TGCGCCAGCGCTGGGATAGCGGCCTCCTTGAATGAGCAGTTCTTC.

The chain joins TRBV19 to TRBJ1-2, with D perhaps TRBD1 (6 bases). Germline assignment: CDR1 LNHDA and CDR2 SQIVND (reference sequence). This CDR3 contains 15 residues. Trimming took off 3 bases at V and 5 bases at J, with 16 bases between the two ends. The CDR3 nucleotides read TGTGCCAGTAGTATTGGGGCAGGGGAGGGGTATGGCTACACCTTC. Protein product: CASSIGAGEGYGYTF.

The chain recombines TRBV18 with TRBJ2-7; possible D gene TRBD1, 6 bases. V lost 2 bases to trimming and J lost 7 bases, with 18 bases between them. Per germline, CDR1 KGHSH and CDR2 LQKENI. CDR3 length: 15 residues. The CDR3 bases are TGTGCCAGCTCACCATTGGACAGCGCGCTAGGGGAGCAGTACTTC. Encoded protein: CASSPLDSALGEQYF.

This rearrangement joins TRBV15 to TRBJ1-5; D gene ambiguous. CDR3 length: 18 residues. Trimming removed 0 bases from V and 2 bases from J, with 17 bases in between. Germline V gene data show CDR1 as LNHNV and CDR2 as YYDKDF (reference sequence). CDR3 DNA: TGTGCCACCAGCAGAGATCGACTCCTCCATAAGGGCAATCAGCCCCAGCATTTT. It yields the protein CATSRDRLLHKGNQPQHF.

The gene calls are TRBV28 and TRBJ2-7; 11 bases match TRBD1. This CDR3 is 15 amino acids long. Per the germline V gene, CDR1 is MDHEN and CDR2 is SYDVKM. Trimming cost V 2 bases and J 2 bases; bases outside gene matches: 2. In nucleotides, the CDR3 is TGTGCCAGCAGTTTAGGGGACAGGGGGACCTACGAGCAGTACTTC. Amino acids: CASSLGDRGTYEQYF.

This clone came up once. The genes are TRBV13 and TRBJ2-1, with TRBD1 identical over 11 bases. The CDR3 extends over 17 amino acids. Germline loops: CDR1 PRHDT, CDR2 FYEKMQ (reference sequence). The V gene end was trimmed by 4 bases and the J gene end by 6 bases; junction bases not matched to a gene: 11. The CDR3 bases are TGTGCCAGCAGCTATTGGAGCGGGACAGGGGGGGGCAATGAGCAGTTCTTC. Translation gives CASSYWSGTGGGNEQFF.

This sequence joins TRBV19 and TRBJ2-2, with 14 bases aligning to TRBD2. CDR1 is LNHDA, CDR2 SQIVND, per germline (reference sequence). The trim removed 6 bases at V and 6 bases at J, leaving 3 bases unmatched. The CDR3 contains 15 residues. CDR3: CASRTTSGGAGELFF. CDR3 DNA sequence: TGTGCCAGTAGAACGACTAGCGGGGGGGCCGGGGAGCTGTTTTTT.

This clone was counted once. The V and J genes are TRBV10-3 and TRBJ2-1, with D possibly TRBD2 on 5 matching bases. Germline values: CDR1 ENHRY, CDR2 SYGVKD. This CDR3 is built from 15 residues. Trimming removed 0 bases at V and 2 bases at J, with 8 bases between. The CDR3 reads CAISESGGAYNEQFF. The CDR3 nucleotides are TGTGCCATCAGTGAGTCCGGAGGCGCCTACAATGAGCAGTTCTTC.

The chain is built from TRBV5-1 and TRBJ2-7, with D possibly matching TRBD2 (5 bases). Trimming pared 0 bases from V and 4 bases from J, leaving 14 bases between. The CDR3 loop spans 15 amino acids. CDR1 is SGHRS and CDR2 is YFSETQ in the germline V gene. DNA of the CDR3: TGCGCCAGCAGCTTGGAGGCGGGTTCAAGGTACGAGCAGTACTTC. Translated, it gives CASSLEAGSRYEQYF.

The rearrangement joins TRBV21-1 to TRBJ1-6; TRBD1 was called by the table and not checked on the DNA. TRBV21-1 is annotated as a pseudogene. CDR3 length: 18 amino acids. The DNA of the CDR3 is TGTGCCAGCAGCAAAGAAGGGGGACACTTCGACTATAATTCACCCCTCCACTTT. Amino acid sequence: CASSKEGGHFDYNSPLHF.

The chain has TRBV5-1 and TRBJ2-3; 8 nucleotides match TRBD2. V was clipped by 5 bases and J by 0 bases; unmatched bases: 8. CDR1 and CDR2 (germline): SGHRS, YFSETQ. This CDR3 comprises 16 residues. Here the CDR3 DNA reads TGCGCCAGCAGTTCGCCTAGCGGGCTTAGCACAGATACGCAGTATTTT. As protein: CASSSPSGLSTDTQYF.

This chain links TRBV2 with TRBJ2-3; D unclear. This CDR3 is 11 amino acids long. The V and J ends lost 7 bases and 5 bases respectively, with 7 bases between them. Looked up from germline, CDR1 is SNHLY and CDR2 is FYNNEI. In nucleotides, the CDR3 is TGTGCCAGCAATCAGGTAGATACGCAGTATTTT. Its protein product is CASNQVDTQYF.

V and J are TRBV30 and TRBJ1-3; 7 bases map to TRBD1. There are 14 residues in the CDR3. From germline, CDR1 is GTSNPN and CDR2 SVGIG (reference sequence). Germline trimming cut 4 bases from V and 1 base from J; bases unmatched to any gene: 4. The CDR3, as DNA: TGTGCCTGGAAAGCAGGGGGATCTGGAAACACCATATATTTT. Translating it yields CAWKAGGSGNTIYF.

This chain connects TRBV15 to TRBJ2-5, with 11 positions matching TRBD1. The CDR3 length is 15 residues. Per the germline V gene, CDR1 is LNHNV and CDR2 is YYDKDF (reference sequence). V lost 0 bases to trimming and J lost 7 bases; unmatched junction nucleotides: 4. The CDR3, as DNA: TGTGCCACCAGCAGAGATCGTGGGACAGGGGGGACCCAGTACTTC. Translated, it gives CATSRDRGTGGTQYF.

This clone occurred a few times. V gene TRBV10-1 combines with J gene TRBJ1-5; D ambiguous. Germline CDR1 is WNHNN and CDR2 is SYGVQD (reference sequence). The ends were cut back, 7 bases at V and 5 bases at J, with 15 bases in the middle. CDR3 length: 14 residues. The CDR3 region has the DNA TGCGCCAGCATTGGTCTTGCGCCCCATCAGCCCCAGCATTTT. Its protein is CASIGLAPHQPQHF.

The rearrangement joins TRBV7-9 to TRBJ2-3; the D is unclear. The CDR3 is 11 amino acids. Between the trimmed V and J ends, which lost 5 bases and 7 bases, there was a span of 7 bases. Germline V gene lookup returns CDR1 SEHNR and CDR2 FQNEAQ (reference sequence). The CDR3 DNA reads TGTGCCAGCAGCCCCCAAAATACGCAGTATTTT. It translates to CASSPQNTQYF.

This clone was seen once. The chain couples TRBV11-2 to TRBJ2-1; 8 nucleotides line up with TRBD2. Germline lookup yields CDR1 SGHAT and CDR2 FQNNGV. V gave up 2 bases and J gave up 4 bases; unmatched junction bases: 10. The CDR3 contains 17 residues. The DNA for the CDR3 is TGTGCCAGCAGCTTATTTCGGGCTAGCGGGTGGTACAATGAGCAGTTCTTC. This encodes CASSLFRASGWYNEQFF.

The rearrangement uses TRBV7-9 and TRBJ2-7, with 7 bases matching TRBD1. The V gene end was trimmed by 10 bases and the J gene end by 6 bases; junction bases not matched to a gene: 6. The CDR3 has 11 residues. Germline V lookup: CDR1 SEHNR, CDR2 FQNEAQ (reference sequence). The CDR3 is CATGQACEQYF. The CDR3 DNA sequence: TGTGCCACCGGACAGGCCTGCGAGCAGTACTTC.

The V and J genes are TRBV6-5 and TRBJ1-2, with TRBD1 as a possible D gene (6 bases). Trimming left V 4 bases short and J 2 bases short, with 14 bases between. The CDR3 contains 15 residues. Germline CDR1 and CDR2: MNHEY and SVGAGI. CDR3 sequence: CASSSRSTGNYGYTF. DNA for the CDR3: TGTGCCAGCAGTTCCAGATCTACAGGGAACTATGGCTACACCTTC.

This clone was recorded once. The chain is built from TRBV28 and TRBJ2-3; the match to TRBD2 covers 8 bases. V shed 6 bases, J shed 4 bases, and the junction held 6 bases outside the gene matches. The CDR3 has 14 residues. In germline, CDR1 is MDHEN, CDR2 SYDVKM. Here the CDR3 DNA reads TGTGCCAGCAGAGTAGCGGGACGTGCAGATACGCAGTATTTT. It is translated as CASRVAGRADTQYF.